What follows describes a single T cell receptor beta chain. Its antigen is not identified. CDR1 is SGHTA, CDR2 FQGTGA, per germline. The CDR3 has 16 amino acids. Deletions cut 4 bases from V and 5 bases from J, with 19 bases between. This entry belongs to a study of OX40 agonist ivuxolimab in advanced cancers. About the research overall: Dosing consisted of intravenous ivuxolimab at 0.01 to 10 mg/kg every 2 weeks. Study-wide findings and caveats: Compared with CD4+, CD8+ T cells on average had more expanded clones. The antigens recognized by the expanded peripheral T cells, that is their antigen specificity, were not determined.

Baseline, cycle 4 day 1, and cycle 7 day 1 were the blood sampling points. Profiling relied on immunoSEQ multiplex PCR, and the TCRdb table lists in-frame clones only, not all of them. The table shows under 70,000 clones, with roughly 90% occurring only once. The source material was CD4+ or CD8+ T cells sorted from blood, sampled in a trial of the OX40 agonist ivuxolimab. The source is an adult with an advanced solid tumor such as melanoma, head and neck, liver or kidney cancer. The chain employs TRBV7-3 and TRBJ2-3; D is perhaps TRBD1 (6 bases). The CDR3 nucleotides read TGTGCCAGCAGCTCCGGGGCCCCCGGCAGGGGAGATACGCAGTATTTT. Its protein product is CASSSGAPGRGDTQYF.